Listed below are T cell receptor beta chains from one sample, sequenced in a study of cytomegalovirus exposure and HLA in healthy donors. Sequencing used immunoSEQ multiplex PCR; TCRdb keeps in-frame clones, though not all of them. The repertoire holds about 210,000 clones, with 78% as singletons. The source material was PBMCs. These receptors were taken from a boy between 10 and 17 years old in good health and CMV-seronegative. Both conserved end residues are part of each CDR3. Fields, in order: J gene, V gene, CDR3 protein.

J: TRBJ1-2; V: TRBV4-2; CDR3: CASSLGGRGSANYGYTF
J: TRBJ1-4; V: TRBV11-2; CDR3: CASSLDSKLFF
J: TRBJ1-4; V: TRBV6-6; CDR3: CASSFTGDRYNEKLFF
J: -; V: TRBV11-2; CDR3: CASSSRSAAYEQYF
J: TRBJ2-3; V: TRBV5-1; CDR3: CASSFSGVGTDTQYF
J: TRBJ2-1; V: TRBV6-4; CDR3: CASSEAGPGVSEQFF
J: TRBJ1-2; V: TRBV2; CDR3: CASSDTFLTGGYGYTF
J: TRBJ2-7; V: TRBV5-1; CDR3: CASRQGSYEQYF
J: TRBJ2-7; V: TRBV5-1; CDR3: CASSYGQGAYEQYF
J: TRBJ1-2; V: TRBV7-3; CDR3: CASSLTPNTRGYGYTF
J: TRBJ2-1; V: TRBV25-1; CDR3: CASSGISGRRNEQFF
J: TRBJ1-2; V: TRBV2; CDR3: CASSPPDRGQGYTF
J: TRBJ1-2; V: TRBV15; CDR3: CATSRVGGESDYGYTF
J: TRBJ2-7; V: TRBV10-1; CDR3: CASSDSDGAYEQYF
J: TRBJ2-7; V: TRBV6-6; CDR3: CASRKTGTPYEQYF
J: TRBJ2-2; V: TRBV29-1; CDR3: CSVGGDLKGTGELFF
J: TRBJ1-2; V: TRBV18; CDR3: CASPSGQGASNYGYTF
J: TRBJ2-5; V: TRBV27; CDR3: CASSPKGHQETQYF
J: TRBJ1-1; V: TRBV5-6; CDR3: CASSLVQGRSEAFF
J: TRBJ2-2; V: TRBV7-3; CDR3: CASSLAGVTGELFF
J: TRBJ2-1; V: TRBV30; CDR3: CAWSTGTNYNEQFF
J: TRBJ2-1; V: TRBV5-5; CDR3: CASSRGAGVRYNEQFF
J: TRBJ1-1; V: TRBV13; CDR3: CASSLTAGVKTNTEAFF
J: TRBJ2-5; V: TRBV7-6; CDR3: CASSLTGGEETQYF
J: TRBJ2-3; V: TRBV6-6; CDR3: CASSYRDSLAQDTQYF
J: TRBJ2-5; V: TRBV6-6; CDR3: CASIRQGGETQYF
J: TRBJ2-7; V: TRBV12-1; CDR3: CASSFHRISYEQYF
J: TRBJ1-1; V: TRBV9; CDR3: CASSVAGSAEAFF
J: TRBJ1-4; V: TRBV6-1; CDR3: CASVNTLGEKLFF
J: TRBJ2-6; V: TRBV7-8; CDR3: CASSLGSSGANVLTF
J: TRBJ2-1; V: TRBV9; CDR3: CASSVDLAGGVSEQFF
J: TRBJ2-7; V: TRBV10-3; CDR3: CAISVQGVNEQYF
J: TRBJ1-5; V: TRBV9; CDR3: CASSAQISNQPQHF
J: TRBJ2-1; V: TRBV27; CDR3: CASSSTSFGSYNEQFF
J: TRBJ2-7; V: TRBV7-2; CDR3: CASSRTGNSYEQYF
J: TRBJ2-2; V: TRBV19; CDR3: CASSITRLGAGELFF
J: TRBJ1-1; V: TRBV2; CDR3: CASSERNTEAFF
J: TRBJ1-4; V: TRBV6-6; CDR3: CASTSLPGDEKLFF
J: TRBJ2-1; V: TRBV5-1; CDR3: CASSRGSSGVFYNEQFF
J: TRBJ2-1; V: TRBV29-1; CDR3: CSVDGRGSYNEQFF
J: TRBJ2-7; V: TRBV9; CDR3: CASSVRDNYEQYF
J: TRBJ2-7; V: TRBV4-1; CDR3: CASSQVDSYEQYF
J: TRBJ2-1; V: TRBV7-7; CDR3: CASSLGLREGCEQFF
J: TRBJ2-2; V: TRBV5-1; CDR3: CASSLGRQGSGELFF